This T cell receptor beta chain stems from a study of T cell responses to AZD1222 COVID-19 vaccine. The repertoire was sequenced with immunoSEQ multiplex PCR; TCRdb's copy has only in-frame clones and lacks some. Of about 75,000 clones in the sample, about nine tenths are singletons; the top ten hold about a tenth. Germline V gives CDR1 KGHDR, CDR2 SFDVKD. V shed 4 bases and J 5 bases; nucleotides not matched to a gene: 9. This CDR3 is built from 15 residues. Broader study findings: At baseline, just five to seven AZD1222 recipients tested seropositive. Clonal diversity was possibly underestimated, and the donors were mostly white British, with more females. Close to half of spike-specific TCRs reportedly recognize unmutated variant regions. Following two doses of AZD1222, Spike-specific TCR breadth and depth rose.

With respect to this clone: The target antigen is unknown.

The chain recombines TRBV24-1 with TRBJ1-2; 7 bases match TRBD1. This sequence was found in an adult who received the MenACWY meningococcal vaccine as a control. Here the sequenced sample was peripheral blood, taken 28 days after the second dose of the MenACWY control vaccine. As DNA, the CDR3 is TGTGCCACCAGTGACCGCTTGACAGGGTTTTATGGCTACACCTTC. Its translation is CATSDRLTGFYGYTF.